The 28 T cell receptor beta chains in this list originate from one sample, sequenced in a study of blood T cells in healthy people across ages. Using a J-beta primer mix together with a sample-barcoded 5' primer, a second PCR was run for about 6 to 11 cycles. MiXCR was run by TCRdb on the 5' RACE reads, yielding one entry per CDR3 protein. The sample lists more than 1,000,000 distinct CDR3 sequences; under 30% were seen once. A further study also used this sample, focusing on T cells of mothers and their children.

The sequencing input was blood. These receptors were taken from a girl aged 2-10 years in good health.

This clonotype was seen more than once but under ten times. Here the CDR3 DNA reads TGTGCCAGCAGTTACCCGGGCCTAGCGGATAATGAGCAGTTCTTC. Its translation is CASSYPGLADNEQFF. The chain couples TRBV6-2 or TRBV6-3 to TRBJ2-1, with TRBD2 matching over 7 bases. The CDR3 is 15 residues long. The J segment lost 7 bases and the V segment lost 2 bases, leaving 8 bases of the junction unmatched. Germline assignment: CDR1 MNHEY and CDR2 SVGEGT.

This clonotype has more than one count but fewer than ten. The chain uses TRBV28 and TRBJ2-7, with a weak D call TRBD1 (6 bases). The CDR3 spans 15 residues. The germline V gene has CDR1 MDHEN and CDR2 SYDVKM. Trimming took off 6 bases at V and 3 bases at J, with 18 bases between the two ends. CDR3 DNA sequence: TGTGCCAGCAGACCCGAAGACAGGTCTTTCTACGAGCAGTACTTC. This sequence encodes CASRPEDRSFYEQYF. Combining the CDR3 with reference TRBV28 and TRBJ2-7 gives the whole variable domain DVKVTQSSRYLVKRTGEKVFLECVQDMDHENMFWYRQDPGLGLRLIYFSYDVKMKEKGDIPEGYSVSREKKERFSLILESASTNQTSMYLCASRPEDRSFYEQYFGPGTRLTVT.

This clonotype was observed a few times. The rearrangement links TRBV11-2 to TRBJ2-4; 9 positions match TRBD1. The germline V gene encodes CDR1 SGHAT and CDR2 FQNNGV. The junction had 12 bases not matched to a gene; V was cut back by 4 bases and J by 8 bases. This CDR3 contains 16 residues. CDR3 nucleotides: TGTGCCAGCAGCTCATTTCCGGGACAGGGTTCAGACATTCAGTACTTC. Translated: CASSSFPGQGSDIQYF.

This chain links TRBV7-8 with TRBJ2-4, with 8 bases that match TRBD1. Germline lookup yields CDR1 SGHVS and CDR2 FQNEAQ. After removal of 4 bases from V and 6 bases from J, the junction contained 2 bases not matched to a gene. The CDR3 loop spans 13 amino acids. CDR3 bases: TGTGCCAGCAGCTCGACAGGGGCAAACATTCAGTACTTC. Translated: CASSSTGANIQYF.

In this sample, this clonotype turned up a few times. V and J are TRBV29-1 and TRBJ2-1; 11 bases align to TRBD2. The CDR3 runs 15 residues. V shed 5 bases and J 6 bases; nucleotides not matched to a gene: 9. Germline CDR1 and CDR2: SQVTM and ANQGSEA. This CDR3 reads CSVPILSGGGNEQFF. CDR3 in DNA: TGCAGCGTTCCAATACTTAGCGGGGGGGGCAATGAGCAGTTCTTC.

CDR3 residues: CASSMDRVGSYEQYF. DNA of the CDR3: TGTGCCAGCAGCATGGACAGGGTGGGCTCCTACGAGCAGTACTTC. The genes are TRBV6-1 and TRBJ2-5; 8 nucleotides align to TRBD1. The closer fit of TRBJ2-7 to the DNA end suggests the J call may be wrong. The CDR3 totals 15 residues. Germline lookup yields CDR1 MNHNS and CDR2 SASEGT.

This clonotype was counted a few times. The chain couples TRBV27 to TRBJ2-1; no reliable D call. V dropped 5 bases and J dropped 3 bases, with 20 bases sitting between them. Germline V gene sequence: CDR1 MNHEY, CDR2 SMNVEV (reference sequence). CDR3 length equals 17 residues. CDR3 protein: CASSDALGLYNYNEQFF. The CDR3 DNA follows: TGTGCCAGCAGTGATGCCTTGGGTCTATACAACTACAATGAGCAGTTCTTC.

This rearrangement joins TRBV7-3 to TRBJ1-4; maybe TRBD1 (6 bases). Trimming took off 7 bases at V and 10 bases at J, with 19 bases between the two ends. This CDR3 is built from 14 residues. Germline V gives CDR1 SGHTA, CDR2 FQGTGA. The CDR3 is CASNLPDRDGKLFF. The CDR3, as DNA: TGTGCCAGCAATCTCCCGGACAGAGACGGAAAACTGTTTTTT.

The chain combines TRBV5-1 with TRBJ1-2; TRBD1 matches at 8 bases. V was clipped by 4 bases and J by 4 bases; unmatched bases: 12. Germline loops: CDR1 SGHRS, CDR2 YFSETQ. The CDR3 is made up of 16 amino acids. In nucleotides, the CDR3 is TGCGCCAGCAGCCGGACGCCACAGGGGGGCCCCTATGGCTACACCTTC. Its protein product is CASSRTPQGGPYGYTF. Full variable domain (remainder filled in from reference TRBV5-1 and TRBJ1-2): KAGVTQTPRYLIKTRGQQVTLSCSPISGHRSVSWYQQTPGQGLQFLFEYFSETQRNKGNFPGRFSGRQFSNSRSEMNVSTLELGDSALYLCASSRTPQGGPYGYTFGSGTRLTVV.

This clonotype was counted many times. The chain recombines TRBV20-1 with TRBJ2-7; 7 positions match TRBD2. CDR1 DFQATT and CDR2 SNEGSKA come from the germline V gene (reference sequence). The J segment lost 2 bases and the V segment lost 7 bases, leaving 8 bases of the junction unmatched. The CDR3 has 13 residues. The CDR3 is CSVVGGATYEQYF. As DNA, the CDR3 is TGCAGTGTTGTGGGAGGGGCAACCTACGAGCAGTACTTC.

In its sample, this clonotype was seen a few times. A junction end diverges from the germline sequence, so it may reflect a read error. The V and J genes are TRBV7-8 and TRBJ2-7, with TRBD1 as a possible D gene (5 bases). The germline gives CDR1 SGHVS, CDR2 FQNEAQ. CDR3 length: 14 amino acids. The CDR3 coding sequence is TGTGCCAGCAGCTTAGGGGGCAGCTCCTACGAGCAGCACTTC. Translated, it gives CASSLGGSSYEQHF. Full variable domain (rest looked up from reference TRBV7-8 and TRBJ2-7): GAGVSQSPRYKVAKRGQDVALRCDPISGHVSLFWYQQALGQGPEFLTYFQNEAQLDKSGLPSDRFFAERPEGSVSTLKIQRTQQEDSAVYLCASSLGGSSYEQHFGPGTRLTVT.

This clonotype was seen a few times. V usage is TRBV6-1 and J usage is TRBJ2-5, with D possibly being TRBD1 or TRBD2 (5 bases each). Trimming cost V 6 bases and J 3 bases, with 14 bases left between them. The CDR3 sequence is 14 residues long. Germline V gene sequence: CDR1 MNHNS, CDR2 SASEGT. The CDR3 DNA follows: TGTGCCAGCAGGGGGGTGTTAGGGGAAGAGACCCAGTACTTC. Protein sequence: CASRGVLGEETQYF.

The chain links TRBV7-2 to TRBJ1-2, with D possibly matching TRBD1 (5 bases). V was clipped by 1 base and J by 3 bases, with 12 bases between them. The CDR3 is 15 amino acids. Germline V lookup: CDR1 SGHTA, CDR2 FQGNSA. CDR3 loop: CASSLGQGVHYGYTF. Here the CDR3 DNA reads TGTGCCAGCAGCTTAGGTCAGGGAGTACACTATGGCTACACCTTC. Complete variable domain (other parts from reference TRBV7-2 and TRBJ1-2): GAGVSQSPSNKVTEKGKDVELRCDPISGHTALYWYRQSLGQGLEFLIYFQGNSAPDKSGLPSDRFSAERTGGSVSTLTIQRTQQEDSAVYLCASSLGQGVHYGYTFGSGTRLTVV.

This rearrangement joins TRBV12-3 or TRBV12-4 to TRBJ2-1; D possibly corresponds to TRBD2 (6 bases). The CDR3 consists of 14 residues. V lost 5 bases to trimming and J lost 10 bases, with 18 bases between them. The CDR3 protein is CASSAQPSRGEQFF. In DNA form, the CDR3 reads TGTGCCAGCAGTGCCCAACCTAGTCGGGGGGAGCAGTTCTTC.

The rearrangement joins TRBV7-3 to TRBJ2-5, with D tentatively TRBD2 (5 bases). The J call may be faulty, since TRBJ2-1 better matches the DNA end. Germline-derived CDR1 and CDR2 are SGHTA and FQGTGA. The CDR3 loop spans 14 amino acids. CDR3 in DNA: TGTGCCAGCAGCTTAACGGGTGGGAGCGGTGAGCAGTTCTTC. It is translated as CASSLTGGSGEQFF.

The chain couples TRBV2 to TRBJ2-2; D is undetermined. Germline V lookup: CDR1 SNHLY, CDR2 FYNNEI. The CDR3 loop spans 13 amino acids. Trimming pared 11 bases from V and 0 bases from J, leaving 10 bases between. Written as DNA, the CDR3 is TGTGCCGTGAGACCCGCGAACACCGGGGAGCTGTTTTTT. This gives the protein CAVRPANTGELFF.

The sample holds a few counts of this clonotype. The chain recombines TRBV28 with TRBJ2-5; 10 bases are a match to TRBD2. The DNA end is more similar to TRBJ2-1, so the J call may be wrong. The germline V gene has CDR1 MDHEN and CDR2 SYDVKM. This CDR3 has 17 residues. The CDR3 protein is CASSSRPSGRGYNEQFF. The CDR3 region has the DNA TGTGCCAGCAGTTCCCGCCCGAGCGGGAGGGGATACAATGAGCAGTTCTTC.

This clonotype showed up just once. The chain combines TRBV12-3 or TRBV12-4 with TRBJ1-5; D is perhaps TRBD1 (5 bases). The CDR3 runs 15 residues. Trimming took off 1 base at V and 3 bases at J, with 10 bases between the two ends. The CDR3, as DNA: TGTGCCAGCAGTTTAGAGCGGGGGACCAATCAGCCCCAGCATTTT. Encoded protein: CASSLERGTNQPQHF.

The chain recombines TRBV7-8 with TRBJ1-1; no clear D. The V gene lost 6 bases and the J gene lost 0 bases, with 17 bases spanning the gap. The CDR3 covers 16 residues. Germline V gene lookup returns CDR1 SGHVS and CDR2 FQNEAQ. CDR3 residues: CASSFMEATVNTEAFF. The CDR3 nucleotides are TGTGCCAGCAGTTTCATGGAAGCAACTGTGAACACTGAAGCTTTCTTT. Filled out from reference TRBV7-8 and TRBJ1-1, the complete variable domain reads GAGVSQSPRYKVAKRGQDVALRCDPISGHVSLFWYQQALGQGPEFLTYFQNEAQLDKSGLPSDRFFAERPEGSVSTLKIQRTQQEDSAVYLCASSFMEATVNTEAFFGQGTRLTVV.

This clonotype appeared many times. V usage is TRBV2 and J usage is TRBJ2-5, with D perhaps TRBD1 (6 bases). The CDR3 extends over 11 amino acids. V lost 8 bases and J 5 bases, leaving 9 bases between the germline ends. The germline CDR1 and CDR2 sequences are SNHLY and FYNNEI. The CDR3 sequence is CASRQEETQYF. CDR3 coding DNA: TGTGCCAGCCGACAGGAGGAGACCCAGTACTTC.

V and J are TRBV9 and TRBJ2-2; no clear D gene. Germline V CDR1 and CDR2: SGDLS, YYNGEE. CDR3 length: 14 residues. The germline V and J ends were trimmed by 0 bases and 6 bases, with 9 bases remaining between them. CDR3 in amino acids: CASSVGPAPGELFF. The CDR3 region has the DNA TGTGCCAGCAGCGTAGGACCCGCACCCGGGGAGCTGTTTTTT.

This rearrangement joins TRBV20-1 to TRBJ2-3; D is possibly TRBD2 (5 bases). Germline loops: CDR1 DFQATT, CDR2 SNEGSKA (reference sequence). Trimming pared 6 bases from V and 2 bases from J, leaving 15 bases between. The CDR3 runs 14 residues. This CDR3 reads CSASGGPLTDTQYF. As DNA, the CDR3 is TGCAGTGCGAGCGGCGGCCCGCTCACAGATACGCAGTATTTT.

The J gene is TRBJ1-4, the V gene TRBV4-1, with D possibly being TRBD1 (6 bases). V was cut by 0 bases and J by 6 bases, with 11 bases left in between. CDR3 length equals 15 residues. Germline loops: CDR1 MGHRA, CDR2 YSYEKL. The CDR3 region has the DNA TGCGCCAGCAGCCAAGAAACCGGGGGCGATGAAAAACTGTTTTTT. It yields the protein CASSQETGGDEKLFF.

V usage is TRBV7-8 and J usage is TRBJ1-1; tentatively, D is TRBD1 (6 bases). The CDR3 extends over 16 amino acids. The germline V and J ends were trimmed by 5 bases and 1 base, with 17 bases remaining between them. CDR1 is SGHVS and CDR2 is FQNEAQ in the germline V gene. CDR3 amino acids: CASSPEPGTQNTEAFF. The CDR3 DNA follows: TGTGCCAGCAGCCCTGAGCCCGGGACACAGAACACTGAAGCTTTCTTT.

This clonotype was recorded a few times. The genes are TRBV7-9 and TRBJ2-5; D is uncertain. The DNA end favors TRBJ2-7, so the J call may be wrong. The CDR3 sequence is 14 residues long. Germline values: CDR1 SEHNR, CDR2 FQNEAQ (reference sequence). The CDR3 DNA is TGTGCCAGCAGCTTAGCGTACAGCTCCTACGAGCAGTACTTC. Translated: CASSLAYSSYEQYF.

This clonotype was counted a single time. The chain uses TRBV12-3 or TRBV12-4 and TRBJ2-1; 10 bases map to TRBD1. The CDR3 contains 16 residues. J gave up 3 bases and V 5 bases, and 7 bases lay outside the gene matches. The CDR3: CASSPPGQGHYNEQFF. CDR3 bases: TGTGCCAGCAGTCCGCCGGGACAGGGGCACTACAATGAGCAGTTCTTC.

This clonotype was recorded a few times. The CDR3 coding sequence is TGCAGCGTTGAAGATCACCGGGCCGGAGGTCCCGAGCAGTACTTC. This encodes CSVEDHRAGGPEQYF. The rearrangement links TRBV29-1 to TRBJ2-7; TRBD2 is a possible D gene (5 bases). CDR1 SQVTM and CDR2 ANQGSEA come from the germline V gene. With 0 bases removed from V and 6 bases from J, the gap between germline ends came to 18 bases. The CDR3 extends over 15 amino acids.

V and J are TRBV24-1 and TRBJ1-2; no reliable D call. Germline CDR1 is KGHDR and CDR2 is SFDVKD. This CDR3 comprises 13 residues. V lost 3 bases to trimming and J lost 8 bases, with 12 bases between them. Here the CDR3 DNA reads TGTGCCACCAGTGATCTGAGGGATTACGGCTACACCTTC. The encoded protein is CATSDLRDYGYTF.